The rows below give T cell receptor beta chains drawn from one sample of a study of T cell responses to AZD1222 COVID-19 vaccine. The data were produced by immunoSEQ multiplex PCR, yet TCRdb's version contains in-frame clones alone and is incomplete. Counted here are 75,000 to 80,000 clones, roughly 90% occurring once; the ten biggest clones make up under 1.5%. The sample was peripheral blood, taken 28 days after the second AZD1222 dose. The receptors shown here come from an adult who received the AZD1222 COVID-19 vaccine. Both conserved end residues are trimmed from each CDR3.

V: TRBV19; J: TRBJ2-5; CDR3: ASSTDRGRPKVQETQY
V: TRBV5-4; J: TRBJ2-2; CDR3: ASSSWANRGELF
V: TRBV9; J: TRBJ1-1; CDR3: ASSVVEGTEAF
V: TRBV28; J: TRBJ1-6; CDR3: ASSSGSWTGGNSPLH
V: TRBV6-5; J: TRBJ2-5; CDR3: ASSYSRATQGTQY
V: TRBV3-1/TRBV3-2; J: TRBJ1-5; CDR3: ASSQEGASNQPQH
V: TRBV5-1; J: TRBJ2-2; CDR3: ASSILAGGPYTGELF
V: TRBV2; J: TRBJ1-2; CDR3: ASTVDRLYT
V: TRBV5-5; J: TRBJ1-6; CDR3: ASSLGGPGSPLH
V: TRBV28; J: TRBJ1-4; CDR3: ASRGPGEKLF
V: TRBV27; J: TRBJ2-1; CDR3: ASSLLAGVYNEQF
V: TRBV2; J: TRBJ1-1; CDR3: ASSRMNTEAF
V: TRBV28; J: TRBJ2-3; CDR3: ASSQGGGPAHTQY
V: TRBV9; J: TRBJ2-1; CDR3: ASSAHWTSYNEQF
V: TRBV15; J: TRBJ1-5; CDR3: ATSGMGIGQPQH
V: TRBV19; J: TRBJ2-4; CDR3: ASSMRTSKNIQY
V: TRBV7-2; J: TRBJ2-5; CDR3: ASRGGDYETQY
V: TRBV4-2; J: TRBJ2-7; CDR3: ASSQGRSSYEQY
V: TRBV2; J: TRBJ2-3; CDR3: ASSPNGADTQY
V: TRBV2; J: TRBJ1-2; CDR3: ASSGSGGWSYGYT
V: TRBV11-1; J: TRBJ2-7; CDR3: ASSLESAEQY
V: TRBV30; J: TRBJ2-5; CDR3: AWSQGRLFQETQY
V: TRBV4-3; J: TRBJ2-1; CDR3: ASSQALAGGLYNEQF
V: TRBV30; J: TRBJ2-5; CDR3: AWAGETQY
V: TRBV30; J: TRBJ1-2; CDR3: AWNLRGPDYGYT
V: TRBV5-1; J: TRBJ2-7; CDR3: ASSLLAGGGNEQY
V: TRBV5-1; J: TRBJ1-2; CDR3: ASSLGQGFGYT
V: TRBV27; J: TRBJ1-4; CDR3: ASSFGQGADEKLF
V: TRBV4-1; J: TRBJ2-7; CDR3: ASSQTGRGEQY
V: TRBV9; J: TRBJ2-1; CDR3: ASSVVTNEQF
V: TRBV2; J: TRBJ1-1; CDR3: ASSLQGGVNTEAF
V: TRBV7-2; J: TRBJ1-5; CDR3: ASTLAGPQVEQPQH
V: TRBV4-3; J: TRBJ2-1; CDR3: ASSLLPAGKDYNEQF
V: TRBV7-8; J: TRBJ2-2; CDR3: ASSFRLTDYTGELF
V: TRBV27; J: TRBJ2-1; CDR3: ASSFLAGDNEQF
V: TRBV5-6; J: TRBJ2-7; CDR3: ASSSKNREYEQY
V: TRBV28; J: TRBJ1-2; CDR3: ATPGDRDPFDGYT
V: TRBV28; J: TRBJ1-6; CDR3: ASSRTGTNSPLH
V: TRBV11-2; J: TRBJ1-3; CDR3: ASSSLRGPSGNTIY
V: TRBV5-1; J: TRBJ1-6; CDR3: ASSPQGAGNSPLH